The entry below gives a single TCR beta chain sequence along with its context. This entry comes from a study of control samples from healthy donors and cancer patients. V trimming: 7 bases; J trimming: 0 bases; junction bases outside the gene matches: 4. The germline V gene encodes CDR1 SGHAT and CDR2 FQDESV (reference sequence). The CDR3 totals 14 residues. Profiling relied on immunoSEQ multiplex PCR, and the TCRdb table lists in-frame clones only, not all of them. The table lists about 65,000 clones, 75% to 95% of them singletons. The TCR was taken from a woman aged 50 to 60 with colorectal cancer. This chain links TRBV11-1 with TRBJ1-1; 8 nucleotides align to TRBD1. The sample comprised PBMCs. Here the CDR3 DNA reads TGTGCCAGCACCGTGGACAGGGTGAACACTGAAGCTTTCTTT. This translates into CASTVDRVNTEAFF.